The 24 T cell receptor beta chains reported below all come from one sample, sequenced in a study of blood T cell repertoires in COVID-19 (dated by TCRdb to about 2020). Library method: the immunoSEQ multiplex PCR assay. TCRdb holds this immuneACCESS table with in-frame rearrangements only. Some clones are missing; in checked studies, unresolved V genes explain under half, and the rest has no known cause. This sample lists around 170,000 clones; about 86% were detected once. The biggest ten clones account for 4% of the sample. Sequenced material: peripheral blood. The source of these receptors is a woman between 65 and 79 years old with acute or convalescent COVID-19.

This chain uses TRBV6-2 or TRBV6-3 with TRBJ1-5; D might be TRBD1 (5 bases). V was clipped by 2 bases and J by 0 bases, with 14 bases between them. The CDR3 is made up of 17 amino acids. Germline CDR1 is MNHEY and CDR2 is SVGEGT. The CDR3 protein is CASSYRGTGPSNQPQHF. CDR3 DNA: TGTGCCAGCAGTTACCGAGGAACAGGCCCTAGCAATCAGCCCCAGCATTTT.

V usage is TRBV28 and J usage is TRBJ1-2; a weak D match, TRBD1 (5 bases). The germline CDR1 and CDR2 sequences are MDHEN and SYDVKM. The germline V and J ends were trimmed by 3 bases and 5 bases, with 13 bases remaining between them. This CDR3 region has 14 residues. For the CDR3, the DNA is TGTGCCAGCAGTTTCGGTGCAGGGTCGTATGGCTACACCTTC. Its protein product is CASSFGAGSYGYTF.

V usage is TRBV6-2 or TRBV6-3 and J usage is TRBJ2-7, with D possibly being TRBD1 (5 bases). The germline CDR1 and CDR2 sequences are MNHEY and SVGEGT. V lost 3 bases and J lost 3, with 12 bases in between. CDR3 length equals 14 residues. The CDR3 here is CASSYGAGYYEQYF. CDR3 DNA: TGTGCCAGCAGTTATGGGGCAGGGTACTACGAGCAGTACTTC.

The gene calls are TRBV19 and TRBJ1-1; 9 nucleotides agree with TRBD1. This CDR3 contains 16 residues. Looked up from germline, CDR1 is LNHDA and CDR2 is SQIVND (reference sequence). The trim removed 6 bases at V and 1 base at J, leaving 9 bases unmatched. The CDR3 DNA is TGTGCCAGTAGCATAACAGGGGGCGTGAGGAACACTGAAGCTTTCTTT. Protein sequence: CASSITGGVRNTEAFF. Filled out from reference TRBV19 and TRBJ1-1, the complete variable domain reads DGGITQSPKYLFRKEGQNVTLSCEQNLNHDAMYWYRQDPGQGLRLIYYSQIVNDFQKGDIAEGYSVSREKKESFPLTVTSAQKNPTAFYLCASSITGGVRNTEAFFGQGTRLTVV.

This chain links TRBV4-1 with TRBJ1-3; unclear D gene. Per the germline V gene, CDR1 is MGHRA and CDR2 is YSYEKL. V was cut by 3 bases and J by 4 bases, with 25 bases left in between. The CDR3 contains 19 residues. As DNA, the CDR3 is TGCGCCAGCAGCCAGTCCATGGTAGCAGCGGACTTGGTCGGAAACACCATATATTTT. It yields the protein CASSQSMVAADLVGNTIYF.

This sequence joins TRBV28 and TRBJ1-1; D may be TRBD1 (6 bases). The CDR3 has 15 amino acids. Germline assignment: CDR1 MDHEN and CDR2 SYDVKM. The V end was cut by 5 bases, the J end by 1 base, with 14 bases between. CDR3 coding DNA: TGTGCCAGCAGTCCAGGGGATAGGTCGAACACTGAAGCTTTCTTT. This translates into CASSPGDRSNTEAFF.

The rearrangement joins TRBV28 to TRBJ2-7, with 8 bases matching TRBD1. Germline CDR1 MDHEN, CDR2 SYDVKM. CDR3 size: 13 residues. Germline trimming cut 5 bases from V and 6 bases from J; bases unmatched to any gene: 6. Here the CDR3 DNA reads TGTGCCAGCAGTCGTACAGGGGGTTCCGAGCAGTACTTC. It is translated as CASSRTGGSEQYF.

This clone was recorded once. The chain employs TRBV28 and TRBJ2-6; 7 nucleotides line up with TRBD1. CDR1 and CDR2 (germline): MDHEN, SYDVKM. Trimming at V came to 6 bases and at J to 1 base, leaving 12 bases not matched to a gene. This CDR3 has 18 amino acids. In nucleotides, the CDR3 is TGTGCCAGCAGAGGACGGGACAGCCAGGTATCTGGGGCCAACGTCCTGACTTTC. It specifies CASRGRDSQVSGANVLTF.

This chain joins TRBV30 and TRBJ1-5; TRBD1 might be the D (5 bases). This CDR3 is 13 amino acids long. Germline lookup yields CDR1 GTSNPN and CDR2 SVGIG (reference sequence). V was shortened by 1 base and J by 5 bases, with 9 bases between the two germline ends. This CDR3 is CAWSDRRDQPQHF. The CDR3 DNA is TGTGCCTGGAGTGACAGGCGAGATCAGCCCCAGCATTTT.

The genes are TRBV4-3 and TRBJ2-3; TRBD2 aligns across 11 bases. Germline V lookup: CDR1 LGHNA, CDR2 YSLEER. There are 16 residues in the CDR3. V shed 0 bases and J 4 bases; nucleotides not matched to a gene: 3. The CDR3 reads CASSQEISGGADTQYF. The CDR3 DNA reads TGCGCCAGCAGCCAAGAAATTAGCGGGGGGGCAGATACGCAGTATTTT.

The chain is built from TRBV3-1 (or the pseudogene TRBV3-2) and TRBJ2-3, with 13 nucleotides matching TRBD2. With V trimmed by 4 bases and J by 8 bases, 6 bases remained unmatched. Germline-derived CDR1 and CDR2 are LGHDT and YNNKEL (reference sequence). The length of the CDR3 is 15 residues. Here the CDR3 DNA reads TGTGCCAGCAGCCCACCTCGGACTAGCGGGAGTACGCAGTATTTT. This gives the protein CASSPPRTSGSTQYF.

V usage is TRBV28 and J usage is TRBJ1-4; D possibly corresponds to TRBD1 (5 bases). The CDR3 spans 15 residues. The ends were cut back, 7 bases at V and 8 bases at J, with 20 bases in the middle. In germline, CDR1 is MDHEN, CDR2 SYDVKM. The CDR3 bases are TGTGCCAGCACCGAGGCGGGGCAGGCTGGGGAAAAACTGTTTTTT. Translating it yields CASTEAGQAGEKLFF.

This rearrangement joins TRBV5-1 to TRBJ1-1; D perhaps matches TRBD1 (5 bases). Germline lookup yields CDR1 SGHRS and CDR2 YFSETQ. The CDR3 is made up of 14 amino acids. Trimming removed 0 bases from V and 5 bases from J, with 11 bases in between. The CDR3 is CASSLGTTRTEAFF. The DNA for the CDR3 is TGCGCCAGCAGCTTGGGGACAACACGAACTGAAGCTTTCTTT. The full variable domain, completed using reference TRBV5-1 and TRBJ1-1, is KAGVTQTPRYLIKTRGQQVTLSCSPISGHRSVSWYQQTPGQGLQFLFEYFSETQRNKGNFPGRFSGRQFSNSRSEMNVSTLELGDSALYLCASSLGTTRTEAFFGQGTRLTVV.

V gene TRBV6-5 combines with J gene TRBJ1-2; possible D gene TRBD1, 5 bases. Germline V lookup: CDR1 MNHEY, CDR2 SVGAGI. This CDR3 has 13 residues. Trimming took 9 bases from V and 4 from J, leaving 15 bases between them. Written as DNA, the CDR3 is TGTGCCAGTATTAAGGACACTGGCTATGGCTACACCTTC. This codes for CASIKDTGYGYTF.

This chain connects TRBV11-3 to TRBJ2-1; 13 nucleotides line up with TRBD2. This CDR3 region has 16 residues. Trimming cost V 1 base and J 4 bases; bases outside gene matches: 1. The V gene's germline CDR1 is SGHNT and CDR2 YENEEA. The CDR3 region has the DNA TGTGCCAGCAGCTTAGGGGGACTAGCGGGATACAATGAGCAGTTCTTC. Translating gives CASSLGGLAGYNEQFF.

The table lists this clone with a count of one. The rearrangement links TRBV4-3 to TRBJ2-5; perhaps TRBD1 as D (6 bases). The germline gives CDR1 LGHNA, CDR2 YSLEER. CDR3 size: 15 residues. V was cut by 0 bases and J by 2 bases, with 10 bases left in between. The chain's CDR3 is CASSQDKGGQETQYF. The CDR3 DNA reads as TGCGCCAGCAGCCAAGATAAAGGGGGACAAGAGACCCAGTACTTC.

V and J are TRBV2 and TRBJ2-1; D is uncertain. V was pared by 4 bases and J by 9 bases, with 7 bases between. The CDR3 totals 11 residues. CDR1 and CDR2 (germline): SNHLY, FYNNEI. The CDR3 DNA reads as TGTGCCAGCAGTGGTAGCAGTGAGCAGTTCTTC. Amino acid sequence: CASSGSSEQFF.

This chain connects TRBV19 to TRBJ2-1, with a weak D call TRBD1 (5 bases). CDR3 size: 17 residues. The V gene's germline CDR1 is LNHDA and CDR2 SQIVND (reference sequence). V lost 4 bases, J lost 1 base, and 17 bases lay in between. This CDR3 is CASSTPQGRRSYNEQFF. CDR3 bases: TGTGCCAGTAGTACCCCCCAGGGCCGTAGGTCCTACAATGAGCAGTTCTTC.

This chain joins TRBV4-3 and TRBJ2-2; 8 nucleotides align to TRBD1. The CDR3 runs 20 residues. The germline gives CDR1 LGHNA, CDR2 YSLEER. The trim removed 0 bases at V and 1 base at J, leaving 13 bases unmatched. The CDR3, as DNA: TGCGCCAGCAGCCAAGATAGGCCCACGCCAGGGGGCATGAACACCGGGGAGCTGTTTTTT. Encoded protein: CASSQDRPTPGGMNTGELFF.

The count of this clone is one. The chain employs TRBV5-5 and TRBJ2-3; TRBD2 agrees at 9 bases. Germline V gene data show CDR1 as SGHKS and CDR2 as YYEKEE (reference sequence). The V and J ends lost 4 bases and 5 bases, in that order; junction bases with no gene match: 5. The length of the CDR3 is 14 residues. The CDR3 DNA follows: TGTGCCAGCAGCCCTAGCGGGGTCGTAGATACGCAGTATTTT. Residues: CASSPSGVVDTQYF.

The genes are TRBV7-8 and TRBJ2-7; D not resolved. V gave up 5 bases and J gave up 1 base, with 12 bases separating them. The CDR3 loop spans 14 amino acids. Germline lookup yields CDR1 SGHVS and CDR2 FQNEAQ. CDR3 in DNA: TGTGCCAGCAGCCTCCAAGCTGCGTCCTACGAGCAGTACTTC. It yields the protein CASSLQAASYEQYF.

The V gene is TRBV7-8, the J gene TRBJ1-4; 10 positions match TRBD1. Germline CDR1 is SGHVS and CDR2 is FQNEAQ. The CDR3 contains 19 residues. With V trimmed by 3 bases and J by 1 base, 11 bases remained unmatched. CDR3 nucleotide sequence: TGTGCCAGCAGCTTTGACGGGACAGGGGCCGCGGTAACTAATGAAAAACTGTTTTTT. Translation: CASSFDGTGAAVTNEKLFF. Full variable domain (remainder filled in from reference TRBV7-8 and TRBJ1-4): GAGVSQSPRYKVAKRGQDVALRCDPISGHVSLFWYQQALGQGPEFLTYFQNEAQLDKSGLPSDRFFAERPEGSVSTLKIQRTQQEDSAVYLCASSFDGTGAAVTNEKLFFGSGTQLSVL.

The V and J genes are TRBV5-6 and TRBJ2-5; no clear D. The ends were cut back, 0 bases at V and 0 bases at J, with 9 bases in the middle. This CDR3 comprises 15 residues. CDR1 SGHDT and CDR2 YYEEEE come from the germline V gene. CDR3 sequence (DNA): TGTGCCAGCAGCTTGGTTACAGATTACCAAGAGACCCAGTACTTC. This gives the protein CASSLVTDYQETQYF.

The chain is built from TRBV19 and TRBJ1-6; D is unclear. From germline, CDR1 is LNHDA and CDR2 SQIVND (reference sequence). V lost 7 bases to trimming and J lost 0 bases, with 7 bases between them. CDR3 size: 14 residues. The CDR3 DNA follows: TGTGCCAGTACCTCGAGCTCCTATAATTCACCCCTCCACTTT. Amino acids: CASTSSSYNSPLHF.